This T cell receptor beta chain originates from a study of blood T cells in healthy people across ages. General study findings and limits: Across samples, TCR beta diversity tracked strongly with naive T cell percentage.

On this clonotype: Antigen specificity is unknown. A read error may produce the germline difference seen at one junction end.

Primed by a sample-barcoded 5' primer and a J-beta primer mix, a second PCR proceeded for roughly 6 to 12 cycles. Sequencing recovered at least 3 million CDR3-containing paired-end reads from each sample. TCRdb reanalysed the 5' RACE reads using MiXCR and keeps one entry per CDR3 protein. The sample contains 850,000 to 950,000 distinct CDR3 sequences, 29% of which appear only once. The germline V gene has CDR1 SGHRS and CDR2 YFSETQ. The CDR3 spans 15 residues. The V and J genes are TRBV5-1 and TRBJ2-1; TRBD1 matches at 7 bases. The source of this sequence is a woman older than 75 in good health. Input material: blood. The CDR3 is CVSTQGTGDYNEQFF. As DNA, the CDR3 is TGCGTCAGCACCCAAGGAACAGGGGACTACAATGAGCAGTTCTTC.